This T cell receptor beta chain appears in the sequencing data of a study of shared clonotypes between healthy human individuals (TCRdb year 2020). With regard to the full study: A few men and a couple of women, aged 18 to 49 years, made up the cohort. For each donor, CD4 naive and CD4 memory were each run on three plates, CD8 naive on two plates, and CD8 memory on one plate. Between about 0.8 and 9 billion PBMCs per donor were obtained by leukapheresis. To increase sequencing depth and limit assay-specific biases, different laboratories used diverse techniques to prepare libraries and sequence TCR repertoires. The study deeply sequenced blood TCR repertoires of about five healthy adults to estimate repertoire size and the extent of clonotype sharing between individuals.

TCR CDR3 regions were amplified from genomic DNA by multiplex PCR using the deep immunoSEQ assay. Extracted genomic DNA from each cell subset was spread evenly across all wells of several immunoSEQ 96-well plates, with each plate serving as a replicate. For sorted subsets, around 200 ng genomic DNA, equal to tens of thousands of T cell genomes, was loaded into each replicate PCR. Purified libraries were measured with a Qubit 3.0 fluorometer, size-checked on a Bioanalyzer 2100, and measured again with the KAPA Library Quantification kit. Every immunoSEQ 96-well plate was sequenced on a separate single-read 150-cycle Illumina NextSeq 550 flow cell. In the source study's methods: The immunoSEQ output contained only junctional sequences without quality scores, so filtering could not match that applied to full-length reads. Sequences were annotated with PyIR, a Python wrapper for IgBLAST v1.9, using IMGT germline references to assign V/J genes and CDR3. Reads with weak V/J assignments (E-value above 1e-6), missing CDR3, stop codons, out-of-frame junctions, or ambiguous translated residues were removed. V3J clonotypes were defined by identical inferred V gene, J gene, and CDR3 amino acid sequence. To compute the percentage overlap between repertoires, the number of shared unique clonotypes was divided by the size of the smaller repertoire. RTK rarefaction, the Chao1 estimator, and Recon v2.1 estimates of unobserved clonotypes were used to assess repertoire richness. For all TCRbeta clonotypes obtained by the gDNA method from four donors, generation probabilities were computed with OLGA. TCRdb stores this immuneACCESS table with in-frame sequences only. Part of the clones is absent; in the studies checked, under half of the shortfall reflects unresolved V genes, and no reason is known for the rest. Clone size and V and J calls were adopted from that table, with D and trimming inferred from the DNA. The sample table holds millions of clones, of which 85% to 95% were seen once. The ten most abundant clones make up over 0.12% of the sample.

The donors were healthy, HIV-negative adults with no recently reported acute infections or vaccinations. All donors were Caucasian adults living in Nashville, Tennessee, USA. CD4+ T cells were enriched by magnetic negative selection, after which naive cells were positively selected on CD45RA and the negative fraction was taken as the memory subset. Blood was collected by leukapheresis, and PBMCs were isolated by Ficoll-Histopaque density gradient centrifugation and then cryopreserved in liquid nitrogen vapor phase. Purity and quantity of every magnetically sorted T cell population were checked by analytical flow cytometry. From each sorted fraction, genomic DNA was isolated and quantified by UV absorbance on a Nanodrop 2000c. Paper-wide results and their limitations: Even with the large sequencing depth, rarefaction of the sorted-subset datasets indicated that sequencing was incomplete. Sampling was limited to blood, and TCR repertoires in tissue likely differ from TCR repertoires in blood. Pairwise subsampling led to the expectation that sequencing depth would affect the degree of clonotype sharing among donors. Across four donors, approximately 4.9% of naive CD4, around 3.5% of naive CD8, about 2.3% of memory CD4, and over 0.35% of memory CD8 clonotypes were shared. Higher generation probabilities were observed for clonotypes shared by all four sorted-subset donors than for non-shared clonotypes. Because the study included only a small number of donors, the genetic and exposure-history diversity represented was limited. Larger estimated clonotype richness was generally found for naive subsets than for memory subsets.

About this clone: The antigen it recognizes is unknown. No base-level quality is on record; no much larger clone is a single base apart.

The CDR3 covers 16 residues, taking in both the cysteine and the phenylalanine. Of the read, only the CDR3 DNA is kept; its 48 bases are in frame from base 1. As encoded in the germline V gene, CDR1 is MNHEY while CDR2 is SVGAGI. Trimming leaves V shorter by 4 bases and J shorter by 1 base, with the junction holding 5 bases beyond the gene matches. The rearrangement joined TRBV6-5 to TRBJ1-3, with 9 middle bases fitting TRBD1. This clonotype was sampled from a man aged 18 to 29 in good health. Source material: naive CD4+ T cells sorted from blood. The cell subset or site tag for this specimen amounts to: CD45RA+ positively selected. At the DNA level, the sequence is TGTGCCAGCAGTTTCGGACAGGGGAGTTCTGGAAACACCATATATTTT. Its coded protein is CASSFGQGSSGNTIYF.